This T cell receptor beta chain was recovered during a study of shared clonotypes between healthy human individuals. Turning to the study itself: A donor's plate count was three for CD4 naive and three for CD4 memory; CD8 naive had two and CD8 memory one. Study-wide findings and caveats: Naive subsets, compared against memory subsets, generally had larger estimated richness values.

To note about this clone: What it binds is not known.

The table came from immunoSEQ multiplex PCR; TCRdb's copy has only in-frame clones and leaves some out. Of roughly 2,500,000 clones listed, roughly 93% are singletons. Investigators divided CD4+ cells into CD45RA+ naive and CD45RA-negative memory subsets. Deletions cut 2 bases from V and 2 bases from J, with 14 bases between. The CDR3 is 16 residues long. Germline V CDR1 and CDR2: SGHDT, YYEEEE. This clonotype was obtained from a man between 18 and 29 years old in good health. Some clones in this sample may be carry-over from other donors' samples. This chain links TRBV5-6 with TRBJ2-1, with a tentative D call TRBD2 (5 bases). Sequenced input: naive CD4+ T cells from PBMCs. The subset here: CD45RA+ positively selected. CDR3 amino acids: CASSLLWETTYNEQFF. The CDR3 nucleotides are TGTGCCAGCAGCTTACTGTGGGAGACCACCTACAATGAGCAGTTCTTC.